Listed below are T cell receptor beta chains from one sample, sequenced in a study of shared clonotypes between healthy human individuals. Measured with immunoSEQ multiplex PCR; TCRdb has only the in-frame clones, and not every one. The table includes about 2 million clones, about 94% detected once. Sequencing was done on a sample of naive CD8+ T cells sorted from blood. The receptors shown here come from a man younger than 35 in good health. Both conserved end residues are part of each CDR3. A D gene is named only where the DNA matches it firmly. Clone size appears in some rows only: once, few, many, or a class for an expanded clone.

clone_size j_call v_call d_call cdr3_aa cdr3_nt
. TRBJ2-3 TRBV9 . CASSVTVSTDTQYF TGTGCCAGCAGCGTAACGGTCAGCACAGATACGCAGTATTTT
once TRBJ1-6 TRBV2 TRBD1 CASSERGTGAYNSPLHF TGTGCCAGCAGTGAAAGGGGGACAGGGGCCTATAATTCACCCCTCCACTTT
. TRBJ2-7 TRBV7-7 TRBD2 CASSLSLAGVHEQYF TGTGCTAGCAGCTTATCGCTAGCGGGGGTACACGAGCAGTACTTC
. TRBJ2-5 TRBV6-6 . CASSYLAMETQYF TGTGCCAGCAGTTACCTAGCCATGGAGACCCAGTACTTC
. TRBJ2-7 TRBV10-3 . CAISLTMGGPHSYEQYF TGTGCCATCAGTCTAACCATGGGGGGGCCTCACTCCTACGAGCAGTACTTC
. TRBJ1-1 TRBV5-4 TRBD1 CASSSTGTGADTEAFF TGTGCCAGCAGCTCCACCGGGACAGGTGCGGACACTGAAGCTTTCTTT
once TRBJ2-7 TRBV4-1 TRBD1 CASSQTGQSPNEQYF TGCGCCAGCAGCCAAACGGGACAGAGCCCGAACGAGCAGTACTTC
. TRBJ2-2 TRBV7-8 . CASSPPGLSTGELFF TGTGCCAGCAGCCCCCCGGGACTTTCCACCGGGGAGCTGTTTTTT
. TRBJ1-2 TRBV6-5 . CASSTSPFGIGYTF TGTGCCAGCAGCACATCCCCCTTCGGAATCGGCTACACCTTC
. TRBJ1-1 TRBV27 . CASSLLGFTEAFF TGTGCCAGCAGTCTGTTAGGGTTCACTGAAGCTTTCTTT
. TRBJ2-1 TRBV27 . CASSFLLTLSDEQFF TGTGCCAGCAGTTTTCTTCTGACGCTCTCAGATGAGCAGTTCTTC
. TRBJ2-1 TRBV6-5 TRBD2 CASSSPTSGVNNEQFF TGTGCCAGCAGTTCTCCGACTAGCGGTGTCAACAATGAGCAGTTCTTC
. TRBJ2-1 TRBV27 TRBD1 CASSVQGSYNEQFF TGTGCCAGCAGTGTACAGGGGTCATACAATGAGCAGTTCTTC
. TRBJ2-7 TRBV5-6 TRBD1 CASSLGQGANEQYF TGTGCCAGCAGCTTGGGGCAGGGGGCGAACGAGCAGTACTTC
. TRBJ1-4 TRBV9 . CASSAGGTNEKLFF TGTGCCAGCAGCGCCGGAGGGACAAATGAAAAACTGTTTTTT
. TRBJ1-6 TRBV19 . CASSIFQASPLHF TGTGCCAGTAGTATATTCCAGGCCTCACCCCTCCACTTT
. TRBJ1-2 TRBV11-3 TRBD1 CASSLDGARGLGNYGYTF TGTGCCAGCAGCTTAGATGGGGCCAGGGGGCTAGGGAACTATGGCTACACCTTC
. TRBJ2-3 TRBV4-3 . CASSQDSATDTQYF TGCGCCAGCAGCCAAGATTCAGCAACAGATACGCAGTATTTT
. TRBJ2-5 TRBV6-5 . CASSYRAVWDRQTQYF TGTGCCAGCAGTTACCGGGCGGTGTGGGATCGTCAGACCCAGTACTTC
. TRBJ1-1 TRBV9 . CASSPVGGENTEAFF TGTGCCAGCAGCCCGGTAGGGGGGGAGAACACTGAAGCTTTCTTT
. TRBJ2-2 TRBV5-1 TRBD1 CASSSGQQLFF TGCGCCAGCAGCTCGGGACAGCAGCTGTTTTTT
. TRBJ2-7 TRBV30 TRBD1 CAWRGTGSSYEQYF TGTGCCTGGAGGGGGACAGGGTCCTCCTACGAGCAGTACTTC
. TRBJ1-2 TRBV10-3 TRBD1 CAILGQGEGYTF TGTGCCATCTTAGGACAGGGGGAAGGCTACACCTTC
. TRBJ2-7 TRBV5-1 . CASSLGDMNYEQYF TGCGCCAGCAGCTTGGGAGACATGAACTACGAGCAGTACTTC
. TRBJ2-3 TRBV9 . CASSVGGGSLADTQYF TGTGCCAGCAGCGTAGGAGGAGGGTCTTTGGCAGATACGCAGTATTTT
. TRBJ2-7 TRBV28 . CASSWAGGGYEQYF TGTGCCAGCAGTTGGGCCGGAGGGGGTTACGAGCAGTACTTC
. TRBJ2-7 TRBV7-9 . CASSEEGTSYEQYF TGTGCCAGCAGTGAAGAGGGCACATCCTACGAGCAGTACTTC
. TRBJ2-5 TRBV28 TRBD1 CASSSTGGSQTQYF TGTGCCAGCAGTTCGACAGGGGGGTCTCAGACCCAGTACTTC
. TRBJ2-1 TRBV27 TRBD1 CASSLLGQGANNEQFF TGTGCCAGCAGTTTATTAGGGCAGGGGGCTAACAATGAGCAGTTCTTC
. TRBJ1-2 TRBV6-5 TRBD1 CASSLTGVYYTF TGTGCCAGCAGTCTGACAGGGGTTTACTACACCTTC
. TRBJ1-2 TRBV7-9 . CASEDSYGYTF TGTGCCAGCGAGGACAGCTATGGCTACACCTTC
. TRBJ2-1 TRBV7-9 . CASSLSQGGEQFF TGTGCCAGCAGCTTAAGCCAAGGGGGTGAGCAGTTCTTC
once TRBJ2-3 TRBV7-9 . CASSLISGGGPGTDTQYF TGTGCCAGCAGCTTGATTTCAGGGGGAGGGCCGGGCACAGATACGCAGTATTTT
. TRBJ2-3 TRBV27 TRBD2 CASSPGGADTQYF TGTGCCAGTTCCCCGGGGGGGGCAGATACGCAGTATTTT
. TRBJ2-5 TRBV19 TRBD2 CASSILGGNQETQYF TGTGCCAGTAGTATATTGGGGGGGAACCAAGAGACCCAGTACTTC
. TRBJ1-1 TRBV6-5 TRBD1 CASSYGQGNTEAFF TGTGCCAGCAGTTACGGACAGGGAAACACTGAAGCTTTCTTT
. TRBJ2-3 TRBV10-3 . CASRGAGRSTDTQYF TGTGCCAGTCGGGGGGCGGGACGGTCCACAGATACGCAGTATTTT
. TRBJ2-2 TRBV2 TRBD2 CASSEALYASGRASLSGELFF TGTGCCAGCAGTGAAGCGCTTTACGCTAGCGGGAGGGCCAGTTTAAGCGGGGAGCTGTTTTTT
once TRBJ1-2 TRBV7-9 . CASSVGDYGYTF TGTGCCAGCAGTGTAGGGGACTATGGCTACACCTTC
. TRBJ1-1 TRBV10-3 . CAISDYDFEAFF TGTGCCATCAGTGATTACGACTTTGAAGCTTTCTTT
. TRBJ2-5 TRBV5-4 TRBD1 CASREGQTGEETQYF TGTGCCAGCAGGGAGGGACAGACAGGGGAGGAGACCCAGTACTTC
. TRBJ2-7 TRBV18 . CASSDVSTSDEQYF TGTGCCAGCTCAGATGTATCGACTAGTGACGAGCAGTACTTC
. TRBJ2-7 TRBV27 . CASSLSGGAGYEQYF TGTGCCAGCAGTTTATCAGGAGGGGCTGGTTACGAGCAGTACTTC
. TRBJ2-7 TRBV28 . CASRGGRTFYEQYF TGTGCCAGCAGGGGAGGACGAACCTTCTACGAGCAGTACTTC
. TRBJ2-1 TRBV2 . CASSEALNRDEQFF TGTGCCAGCAGTGAAGCATTAAACAGGGATGAGCAGTTCTTC
. TRBJ2-7 TRBV4-1 . CASSLNPGEQYF TGCGCCAGCAGTCTGAACCCTGGCGAGCAGTACTTC
. TRBJ2-3 TRBV18 . CASSPSAYLDTQYF TGTGCCAGCTCACCCTCGGCCTATCTGGATACGCAGTATTTT
. TRBJ2-7 TRBV6-1 TRBD1 CASSEGWDRRSYEQYF TGTGCCAGCAGTGAAGGCTGGGACAGGCGATCCTACGAGCAGTACTTC